This passage covers 9 T cell receptor beta chains from one sample sequenced in a study of monozygotic twins with inflammatory bowel disease. TCRdb processed the 5' RACE reads again and assigns one entry to each CDR3 protein, with no DNA. This specimen shows 200,000 to 250,000 distinct CDR3 sequences; the ten leading clones hold about 8%. Sequenced sample: blood. The source is a human donor with ulcerative colitis or Crohn's disease, or a healthy co-twin of an affected twin (not recorded which).

The V call is TRBV2, the J call TRBJ2-5; lacking DNA, the TRBD1 call made by TCRdb goes unchecked. Germline values: CDR1 SNHLY, CDR2 FYNNEI. This CDR3 is built from 16 residues. The CDR3 region is CASSEWGTDPQETQYF.

This chain uses TRBV6-5 with TRBJ1-2; TCRdb outputs TRBD1, but without DNA this stays unchecked. The CDR3 length is 17 residues. Per the germline V gene, CDR1 is MNHEY and CDR2 is SVGAGI. The CDR3 protein is CASSPRQGANLNYGYTF.

The V gene is TRBV7-2, the J gene TRBJ2-2; TCRdb proposes TRBD1, but this gene call is untestable without DNA. The CDR3 extends over 16 amino acids. Germline lookup yields CDR1 SGHTA and CDR2 FQGNSA. The CDR3 sequence: CASQTRPGRHTGELFF.

This chain links TRBV20-1 with TRBJ1-1. CDR1 and CDR2 (germline): DFQATT, SNEGSKA (reference sequence). The CDR3 has 12 residues. The CDR3 here is CSARKGNTEAFF.

The chain links TRBV2 to TRBJ1-5; lacking DNA, the TRBD1 call made by TCRdb goes unchecked. Germline CDR1 and CDR2: SNHLY and FYNNEI. The length of the CDR3 is 15 residues. CDR3 sequence reads: CASSTGAYSNQPQHF.

V gene TRBV7-2 combines with J gene TRBJ2-2; TCRdb selects TRBD2, and the lack of DNA leaves this call unchecked. The CDR3 runs to 13 residues. The germline V gene has CDR1 SGHTA and CDR2 FQGNSA. The CDR3 sequence: CASSRAGAGELFF.

The chain is built from TRBV9 and TRBJ2-3; absent DNA, TCRdb's TRBD2 call cannot be checked. This CDR3 is 16 amino acids long. Germline CDR1 SGDLS, CDR2 YYNGEE. The chain's CDR3 is CASSYPRDSSTDTQYF.

V usage is TRBV6-5 and J usage is TRBJ2-7; TCRdb reports TRBD1, a call that lacks DNA to check it against. CDR1 is MNHEY and CDR2 is SVGAGI in the germline V gene. The CDR3 runs to 15 residues. CDR3 in amino acids: CASSYPGTGRYEQYF.

By frequency, this clonotype is medium-sized (0.01 to 0.1%). This chain connects TRBV6-5 to TRBJ2-3. Germline values: CDR1 MNHEY, CDR2 SVGAGI. The CDR3 runs to 13 residues. CDR3: CASSFSAANTQYF.